This T cell receptor (beta chain) was documented in a study of cytomegalovirus exposure and HLA in healthy donors. Trimming cost V 1 base and J 13 bases, with 7 bases left between them. CDR3 size: 11 residues. Germline assignment: CDR1 SEHNR and CDR2 FQNEAQ (reference sequence). Findings and limits, study-wide: In vitro data verified a few CMV-associated chains as specific for CMV antigens.

In the case of this clone: What it recognizes is unknown.

The repertoire was sequenced with immunoSEQ multiplex PCR; TCRdb's copy has only in-frame clones and lacks some. The table lists approximately 110,000 clones, roughly 94% of them singletons, with 1% to 1.5% in the top ten. This sequence originates from a woman aged 18 to 35 in good health and CMV-seronegative. The chain links TRBV7-9 to TRBJ1-4; D gene unclear. The sequenced material came from PBMCs. The CDR3 nucleotides are TGTGCCAGCAGCTTAGGAGAGGGACTGTTTTTT. It codes for CASSLGEGLFF.